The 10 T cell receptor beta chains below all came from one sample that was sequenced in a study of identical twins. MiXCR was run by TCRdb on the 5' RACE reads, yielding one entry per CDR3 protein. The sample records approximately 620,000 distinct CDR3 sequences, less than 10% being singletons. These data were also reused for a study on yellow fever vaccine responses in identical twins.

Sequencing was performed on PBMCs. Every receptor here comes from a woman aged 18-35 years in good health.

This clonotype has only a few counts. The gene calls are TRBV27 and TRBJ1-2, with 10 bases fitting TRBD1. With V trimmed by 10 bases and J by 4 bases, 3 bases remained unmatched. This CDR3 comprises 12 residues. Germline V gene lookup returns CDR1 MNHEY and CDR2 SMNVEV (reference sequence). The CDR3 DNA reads TGTGCCACTGGGACAGGGGTCTATGGCTACACCTTC. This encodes CATGTGVYGYTF.

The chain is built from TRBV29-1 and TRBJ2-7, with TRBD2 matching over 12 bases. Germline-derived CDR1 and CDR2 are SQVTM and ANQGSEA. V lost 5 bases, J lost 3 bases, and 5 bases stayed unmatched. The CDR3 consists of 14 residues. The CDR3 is CSVQRLAGVYEQYF. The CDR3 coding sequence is TGCAGCGTTCAGAGACTAGCGGGGGTCTACGAGCAGTACTTC.

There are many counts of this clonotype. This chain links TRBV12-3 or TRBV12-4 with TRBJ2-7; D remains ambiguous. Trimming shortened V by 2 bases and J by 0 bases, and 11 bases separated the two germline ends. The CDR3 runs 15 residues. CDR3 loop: CASSLSLESSYEQYF. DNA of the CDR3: TGTGCCAGCAGTTTATCCCTAGAAAGCTCCTACGAGCAGTACTTC.

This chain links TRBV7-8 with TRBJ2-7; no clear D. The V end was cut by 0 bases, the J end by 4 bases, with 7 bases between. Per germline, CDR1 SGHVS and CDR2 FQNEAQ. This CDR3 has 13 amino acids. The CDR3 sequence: CASSLAVVYEQYF. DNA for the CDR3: TGTGCCAGCAGCTTAGCGGTAGTGTACGAGCAGTACTTC.

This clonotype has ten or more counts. CDR3 bases: TGCAGTGCTAGAGAGCTCCATGAAAAACTGTTTTTT. It encodes CSARELHEKLFF. The chain employs TRBV20-1 and TRBJ1-4; D uncertain. The CDR3 spans 12 residues. CDR1 is DFQATT, CDR2 SNEGSKA, per germline (reference sequence). The V and J ends lost 0 bases and 6 bases respectively, with 5 bases between them.

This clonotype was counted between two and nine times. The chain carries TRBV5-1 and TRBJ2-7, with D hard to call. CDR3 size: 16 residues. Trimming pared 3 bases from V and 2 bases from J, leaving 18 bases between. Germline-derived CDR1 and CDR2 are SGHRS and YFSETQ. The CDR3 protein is CASSSQTIGRTYEQYF. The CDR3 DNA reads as TGCGCCAGCAGCTCACAAACAATTGGACGGACCTACGAGCAGTACTTC. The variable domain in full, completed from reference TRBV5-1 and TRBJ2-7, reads KAGVTQTPRYLIKTRGQQVTLSCSPISGHRSVSWYQQTPGQGLQFLFEYFSETQRNKGNFPGRFSGRQFSNSRSEMNVSTLELGDSALYLCASSSQTIGRTYEQYFGPGTRLTVT.

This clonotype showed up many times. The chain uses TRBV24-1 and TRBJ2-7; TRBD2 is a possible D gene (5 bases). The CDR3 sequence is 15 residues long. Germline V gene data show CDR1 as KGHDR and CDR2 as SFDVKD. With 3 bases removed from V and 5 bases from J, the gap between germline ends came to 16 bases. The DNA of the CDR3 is TGTGCCACCAGTGATCTGGGCGGAGGTATCAACGAGCAGTACTTC. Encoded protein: CATSDLGGGINEQYF.

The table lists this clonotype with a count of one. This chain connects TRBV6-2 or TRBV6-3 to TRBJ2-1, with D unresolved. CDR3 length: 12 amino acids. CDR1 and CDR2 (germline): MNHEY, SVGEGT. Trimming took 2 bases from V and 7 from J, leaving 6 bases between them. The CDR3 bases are TGTGCCAGCAGTTACGTCCTAAATGAGCAGTTCTTC. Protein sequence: CASSYVLNEQFF.

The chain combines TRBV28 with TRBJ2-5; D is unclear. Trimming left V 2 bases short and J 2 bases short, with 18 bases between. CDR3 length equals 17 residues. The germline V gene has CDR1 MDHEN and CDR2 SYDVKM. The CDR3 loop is CASSLIVSADLQETQYF. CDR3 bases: TGTGCCAGCAGTTTAATTGTCTCGGCAGACCTGCAAGAGACCCAGTACTTC.

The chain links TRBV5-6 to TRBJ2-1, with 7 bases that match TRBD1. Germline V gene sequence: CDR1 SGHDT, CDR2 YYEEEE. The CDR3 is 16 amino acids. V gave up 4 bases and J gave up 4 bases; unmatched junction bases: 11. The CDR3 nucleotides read TGTGCCAGCAGCCTCAACAGGGGAGCTTCTTACAATGAGCAGTTCTTC. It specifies CASSLNRGASYNEQFF.